Sequencing of this T cell receptor beta chain was carried out in a study of blood T cell repertoires in COVID-19. Study details: The United States, Italy and Spain provided the acute and convalescent COVID-19 samples.

Repertoires were generated with immunoSEQ multiplex PCR, while TCRdb's copy carries only in-frame clones and drops some. In the table there are 200,000 or so clones, roughly 84% of which are singletons. Germline V gene sequence: CDR1 SGHKS, CDR2 YYEKEE (reference sequence). The CDR3 spans 13 residues. With 4 bases removed from V and 5 bases from J, the gap between germline ends came to 12 bases. The TCR originated in a human donor in a cohort sampled during active COVID-19. Sequencing was done on a sample of peripheral blood. The rearrangement uses TRBV5-5 and TRBJ1-2; no firm D call. CDR3 protein: CASSDPLRYGYTF. CDR3 DNA: TGTGCCAGCAGCGATCCCCTGAGGTATGGCTACACCTTC.